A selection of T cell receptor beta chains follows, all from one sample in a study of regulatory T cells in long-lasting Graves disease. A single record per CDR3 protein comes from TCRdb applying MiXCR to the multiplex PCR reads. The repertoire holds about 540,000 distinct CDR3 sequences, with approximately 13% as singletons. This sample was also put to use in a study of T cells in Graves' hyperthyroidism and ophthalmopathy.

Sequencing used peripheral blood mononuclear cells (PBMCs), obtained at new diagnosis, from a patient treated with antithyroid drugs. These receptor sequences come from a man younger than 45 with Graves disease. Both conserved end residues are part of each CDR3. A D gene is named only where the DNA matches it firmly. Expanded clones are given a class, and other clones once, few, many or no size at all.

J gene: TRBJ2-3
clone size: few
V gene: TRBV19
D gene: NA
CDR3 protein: CASSPQGLDTQYF
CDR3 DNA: TGTGCCAGTAGCCCACAGGGATTAGATACGCAGTATTTT

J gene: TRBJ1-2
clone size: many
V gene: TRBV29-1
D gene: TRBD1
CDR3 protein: CSSDPGQGGGYTF
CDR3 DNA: TGCAGCTCCGACCCCGGACAGGGGGGTGGCTACACCTTC

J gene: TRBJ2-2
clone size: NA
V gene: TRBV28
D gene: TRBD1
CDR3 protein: CATGGQGIGGELFF
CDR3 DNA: TGTGCCACCGGGGGACAGGGTATCGGCGGGGAGCTGTTTTTT

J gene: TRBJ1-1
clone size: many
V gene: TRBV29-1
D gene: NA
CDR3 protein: CSHNSGGQATEAFF
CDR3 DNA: TGCAGCCACAATAGCGGGGGGCAGGCCACTGAAGCTTTCTTT

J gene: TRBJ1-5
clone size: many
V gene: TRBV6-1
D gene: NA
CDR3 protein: CASSEWWSSNQPQHF
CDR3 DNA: TGTGCCAGCAGTGAGTGGTGGAGCAGCAATCAGCCCCAGCATTTT

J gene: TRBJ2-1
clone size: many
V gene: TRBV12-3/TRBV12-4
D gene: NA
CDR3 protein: CASGPWGSTVDSYNEQFF
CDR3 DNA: TGTGCCAGCGGCCCTTGGGGGAGTACTGTAGACTCCTACAATGAGCAGTTCTTC

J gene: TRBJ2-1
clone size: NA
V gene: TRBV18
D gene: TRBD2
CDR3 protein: CASSPTGPLAGEGEQFF
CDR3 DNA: TGTGCCAGCTCACCGACAGGGCCCCTAGCGGGAGAGGGTGAGCAGTTCTTC

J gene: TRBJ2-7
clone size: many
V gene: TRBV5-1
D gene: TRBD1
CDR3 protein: CASSVRDSTYEQYF
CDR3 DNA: TGCGCCAGCAGCGTCCGGGACAGTACCTACGAGCAGTACTTC

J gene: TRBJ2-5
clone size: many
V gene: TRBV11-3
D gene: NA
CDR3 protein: CASSRGLWETQYF
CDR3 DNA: TGTGCCAGCAGCCGCGGGTTATGGGAGACCCAGTACTTC

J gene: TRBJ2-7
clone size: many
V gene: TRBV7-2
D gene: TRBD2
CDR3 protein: CASSPRAGPYEQYF
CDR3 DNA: TGTGCCAGCAGCCCCCGAGCGGGACCCTACGAGCAGTACTTC

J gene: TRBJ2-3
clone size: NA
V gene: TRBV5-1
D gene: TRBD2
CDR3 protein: CASSVSGRVTDTQYF
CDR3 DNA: TGCGCCAGCAGCGTTAGCGGGAGGGTGACAGATACGCAGTATTTT

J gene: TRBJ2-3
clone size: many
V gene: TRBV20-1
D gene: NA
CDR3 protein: CSARRGGDTQYF
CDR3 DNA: TGCAGTGCTAGGAGGGGTGGAGATACGCAGTATTTT

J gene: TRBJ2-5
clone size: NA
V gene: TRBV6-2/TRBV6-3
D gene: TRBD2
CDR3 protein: CASSRRRLAGGGTQYF
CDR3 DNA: TGTGCCAGCAGTCGTAGGCGACTAGCGGGGGGGGGGACCCAGTACTTC

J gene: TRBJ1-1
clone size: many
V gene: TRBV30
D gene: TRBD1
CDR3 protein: CAWSRTGLMNTEAFF
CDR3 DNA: TGTGCCTGGAGCCGGACAGGCCTGATGAACACTGAAGCTTTCTTT

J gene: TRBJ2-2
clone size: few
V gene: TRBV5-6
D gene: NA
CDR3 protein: CASSLTAYTGELFF
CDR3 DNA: TGTGCCAGCAGCTTGACGGCTTACACCGGGGAGCTGTTTTTT

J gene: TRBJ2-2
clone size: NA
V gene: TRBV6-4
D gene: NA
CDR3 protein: CASSDRFHFPLGELFF
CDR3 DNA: TGTGCCAGCAGCGACCGTTTCCACTTTCCCCTTGGGGAGCTGTTTTTT

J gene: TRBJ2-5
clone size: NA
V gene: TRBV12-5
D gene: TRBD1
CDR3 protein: CASAKAGGEETQYF
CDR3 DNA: TGTGCTAGTGCCAAAGCAGGGGGCGAGGAGACCCAGTACTTC

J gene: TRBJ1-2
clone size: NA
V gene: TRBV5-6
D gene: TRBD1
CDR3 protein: CASSWGTGINYGYTF
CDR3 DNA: TGTGCCAGCAGCTGGGGGACAGGGATTAACTATGGCTACACCTTC

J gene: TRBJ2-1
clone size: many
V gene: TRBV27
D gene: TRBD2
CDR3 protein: CASRELAGGGPYNEQFF
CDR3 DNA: TGTGCCAGCAGAGAACTAGCGGGAGGGGGGCCTTACAACGAGCAGTTCTTC

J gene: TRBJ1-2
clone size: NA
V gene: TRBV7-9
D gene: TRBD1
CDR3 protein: CASSLATGVYGYTF
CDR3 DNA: TGTGCCAGCAGCTTAGCGACAGGGGTTTATGGCTACACCTTC

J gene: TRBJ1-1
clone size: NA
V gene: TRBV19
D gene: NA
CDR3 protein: CASSIGPGNTEAFF
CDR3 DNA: TGTGCCAGTAGTATAGGGCCAGGGAACACTGAAGCTTTCTTT

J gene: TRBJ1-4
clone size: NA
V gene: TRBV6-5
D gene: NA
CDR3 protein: CASSYSGTLDEKLFF
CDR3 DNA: TGTGCCAGCAGTTACTCCGGGACACTAGATGAAAAACTGTTTTTT

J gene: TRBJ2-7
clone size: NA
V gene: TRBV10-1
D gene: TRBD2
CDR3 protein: CASSSRDYPYEQHF
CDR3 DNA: TGCGCCAGCAGTTCCCGGGACTATCCCTACGAGCAGCACTTC

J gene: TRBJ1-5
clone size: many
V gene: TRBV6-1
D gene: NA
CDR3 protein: CASSDRYSNQPQHF
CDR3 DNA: TGTGCCAGCAGTGACAGATATAGCAATCAGCCCCAGCATTTT

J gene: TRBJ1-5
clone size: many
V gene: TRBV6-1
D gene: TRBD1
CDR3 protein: CASSPTGGTRNQPQHF
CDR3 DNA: TGTGCCAGCAGTCCCACAGGGGGCACGCGCAATCAGCCCCAGCATTTT

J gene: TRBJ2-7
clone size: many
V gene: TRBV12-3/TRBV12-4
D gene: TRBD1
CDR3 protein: CASSYDRGSYEQYF
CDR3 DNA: TGTGCCAGCAGTTACGACAGGGGATCCTACGAGCAGTACTTC